This TCR beta chain was sequenced for a study of T cells in Graves' hyperthyroidism and ophthalmopathy. This clonotype was recorded at least ten times. The CDR3 regions of TCR beta were amplified from RNA transcripts. An initial round of RT-PCR targeting the TCR CDR3 relied on the HTBI primer set. Via MiXCR, TCRdb re-called the multiplex PCR reads, giving one row per CDR3 protein. The sample consists of fewer than 800,000 distinct CDR3 sequences, about 15% of them appearing once. V dropped 5 bases and J dropped 7 bases, with 14 bases sitting between them. The CDR3 is 13 amino acids. Fresh peripheral blood, 7.5 to 10 ml, yielded the PBMCs.

The sequence came from a man between 18 and 29 years old with Graves' hyperthyroidism. The chain couples TRBV12-3 or TRBV12-4 to TRBJ1-2; D uncertain. Sequencing input: blood. The CDR3 loop is CASSPRDFAGYTF. Written as DNA, the CDR3 is TGTGCCAGCAGTCCTAGGGATTTTGCTGGCTACACCTTC.